This T cell receptor beta chain was retrieved from a study of T cell responses to AZD1222 COVID-19 vaccine. Whole-study results and caveats: Among those given AZD1222, only five to seven were seropositive at baseline. Mapped onto spike, vaccine-associated CD4 TCRs spanned it and were dominant at 160-218 and 743-854. Sampled repertoires all dated from after the peak T cell response. There were mostly white British donors and more females than males, and clonal diversity was possibly underestimated.

Details on this clone: Its antigen is unknown.

This CDR3 comprises 13 residues. Germline CDR1 is SEHNR and CDR2 is FQNEAQ (reference sequence). V was pared by 5 bases and J by 5 bases, with 4 bases of the junction left unmatched. TCRdb keeps only in-frame clones here, not all; method: immunoSEQ multiplex PCR. The sample shows 140,000 or so clones, 80% to 95% of them seen only once. This receptor was taken from an adult in good health. V usage is TRBV7-9 and J usage is TRBJ2-5, with TRBD2 identical over 8 bases. Here the sequenced sample was peripheral blood, taken on day 0 of AZD1222 vaccination. CDR3 protein: CASSPRLAETQYF. CDR3 nucleotide sequence: TGTGCCAGCAGCCCTCGACTAGCGGAGACCCAGTACTTC.